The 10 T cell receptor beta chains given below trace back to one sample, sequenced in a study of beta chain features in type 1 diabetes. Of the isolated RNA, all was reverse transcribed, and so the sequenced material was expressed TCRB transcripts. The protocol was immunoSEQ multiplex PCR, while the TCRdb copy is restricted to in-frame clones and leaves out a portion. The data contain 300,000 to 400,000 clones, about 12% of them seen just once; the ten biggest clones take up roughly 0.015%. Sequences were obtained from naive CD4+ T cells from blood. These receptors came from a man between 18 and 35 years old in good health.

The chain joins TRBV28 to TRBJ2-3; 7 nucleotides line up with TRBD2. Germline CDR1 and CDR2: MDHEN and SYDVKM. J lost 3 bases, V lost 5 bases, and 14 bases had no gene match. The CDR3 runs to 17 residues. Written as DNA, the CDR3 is TGTGCCAGCAGTCCCCGGAGTTGGAGGGGAGGGACAGATACGCAGTATTTT. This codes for CASSPRSWRGGTDTQYF.

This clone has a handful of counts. CDR3 sequence: CASSHPARDRQETQYF. In DNA form, the CDR3 reads TGCGCCAGCAGCCACCCCGCACGGGATCGACAAGAGACCCAGTACTTC. J is TRBJ2-5 and V is TRBV4-1; the D gene is possibly TRBD2 (5 bases). The germline gives CDR1 MGHRA, CDR2 YSYEKL. V was clipped by 3 bases and J by 2 bases, with 16 bases between them. The CDR3 length is 16 residues.

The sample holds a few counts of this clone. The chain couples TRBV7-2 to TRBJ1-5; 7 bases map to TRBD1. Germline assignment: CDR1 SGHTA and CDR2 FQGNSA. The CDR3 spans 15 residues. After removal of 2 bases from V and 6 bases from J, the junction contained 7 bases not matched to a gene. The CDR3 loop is CASSLSTGRGQPQHF. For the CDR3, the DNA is TGTGCCAGCAGCTTATCGACAGGGCGCGGTCAGCCCCAGCATTTT. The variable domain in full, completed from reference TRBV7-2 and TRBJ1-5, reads GAGVSQSPSNKVTEKGKDVELRCDPISGHTALYWYRQSLGQGLEFLIYFQGNSAPDKSGLPSDRFSAERTGGSVSTLTIQRTQQEDSAVYLCASSLSTGRGQPQHFGDGTRLSIL.

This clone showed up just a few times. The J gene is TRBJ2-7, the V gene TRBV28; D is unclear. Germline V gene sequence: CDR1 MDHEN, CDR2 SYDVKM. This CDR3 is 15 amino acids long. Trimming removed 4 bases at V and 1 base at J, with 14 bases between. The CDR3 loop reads CASSSTYIPSYEQYF. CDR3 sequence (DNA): TGTGCCAGCAGTTCCACGTACATCCCGTCCTACGAGCAGTACTTC.

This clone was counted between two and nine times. The DNA for the CDR3 is TGTGCCAGCAGCTTAGTGGGAGCCCAAAATTCACCCCTCCACTTT. It is translated as CASSLVGAQNSPLHF. The chain employs TRBV7-3 and TRBJ1-6; D is ambiguous. The CDR3 is 15 amino acids. V dropped 2 bases and J dropped 7 bases, with 12 bases sitting between them. Germline V CDR1 and CDR2: SGHTA, FQGTGA.

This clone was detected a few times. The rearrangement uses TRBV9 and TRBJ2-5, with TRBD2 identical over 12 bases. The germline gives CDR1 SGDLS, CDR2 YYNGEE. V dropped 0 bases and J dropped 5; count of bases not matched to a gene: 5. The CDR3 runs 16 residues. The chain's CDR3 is CASSVVASGGGETQYF. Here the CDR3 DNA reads TGTGCCAGCAGCGTAGTTGCTAGCGGGGGGGGTGAGACCCAGTACTTC.

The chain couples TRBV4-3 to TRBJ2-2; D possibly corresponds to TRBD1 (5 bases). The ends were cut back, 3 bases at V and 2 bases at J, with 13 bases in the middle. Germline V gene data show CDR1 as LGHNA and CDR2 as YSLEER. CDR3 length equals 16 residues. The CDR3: CASSQNQGSNTGELFF. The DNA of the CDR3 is TGCGCCAGCAGCCAGAACCAGGGATCAAACACCGGGGAGCTGTTTTTT.

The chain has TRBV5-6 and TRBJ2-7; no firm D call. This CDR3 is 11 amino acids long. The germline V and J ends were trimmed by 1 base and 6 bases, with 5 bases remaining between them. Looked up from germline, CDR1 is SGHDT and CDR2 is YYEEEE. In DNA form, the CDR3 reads TGTGCCAGCAGCTTGACGAGCGAGCAGTACTTC. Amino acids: CASSLTSEQYF.

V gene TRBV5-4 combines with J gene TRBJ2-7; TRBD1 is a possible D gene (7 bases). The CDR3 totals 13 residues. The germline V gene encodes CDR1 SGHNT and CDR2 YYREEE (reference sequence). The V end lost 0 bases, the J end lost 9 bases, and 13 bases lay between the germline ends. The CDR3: CASSLEGTAGQYF. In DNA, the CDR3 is TGTGCCAGCAGCTTGGAAGGGACAGCGGGGCAGTACTTC.

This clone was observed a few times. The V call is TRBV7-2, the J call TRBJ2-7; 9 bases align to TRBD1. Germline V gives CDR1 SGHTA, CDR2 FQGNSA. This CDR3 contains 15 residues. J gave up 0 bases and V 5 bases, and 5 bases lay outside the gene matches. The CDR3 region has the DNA TGTGCCAGCAGCGAAGGGACAGGGAGCTCCTACGAGCAGTACTTC. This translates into CASSEGTGSSYEQYF.